This T cell receptor beta chain was retrieved from a study of CD8+ T cells in alopecia areata. This clone has at least ten counts. Gene names denote mouse genes. The read comes to an end 4 residues before the CDR3 does, leaving the germline J gene to fill in the end. Combined cutaneous lymph node cells underwent sorting by CD4, CD8alpha, NKG2D, NKG2ACE and additional markers. Germline CDR1 and CDR2: NNHDY and SYVADS. The length of the CDR3 is 11 residues. Extracted RNA was reverse transcribed into cDNA, the sequencing template. Clones were sequenced by immunoSEQ multiplex PCR, and TCRdb holds only the in-frame ones, with some missing. Sampling found 15,000 to 20,000 clones, none seen once.

This clonotype originated in a C3H/HeJ mouse with alopecia areata. The strain is characterized by the MHC haplotype H2-k. Sequencing was performed on CD8+ T cells sorted from a lymph node. The rearrangement joins TRBV13-3 to TRBJ2-4, with 7 bases identical to TRBD2. CDR3 DNA, as far as it was read: TGTGCCAGCTGGGGGGAAAAC. It is translated as CASWGEN. In full, the CDR3 is CASWGENTLYF.